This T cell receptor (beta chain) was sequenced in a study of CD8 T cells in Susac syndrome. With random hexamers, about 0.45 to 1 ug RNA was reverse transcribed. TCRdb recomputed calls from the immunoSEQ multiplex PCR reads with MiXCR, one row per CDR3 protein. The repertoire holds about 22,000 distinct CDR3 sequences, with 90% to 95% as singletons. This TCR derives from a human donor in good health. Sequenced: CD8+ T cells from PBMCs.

In DNA, the CDR3 is TGCGCCAGCATCAACGGTCTAGCGGGGGGCACAGATACGCAGTATTTT. It yields the protein CASINGLAGGTDTQYF. The chain combines TRBV5-1 with TRBJ2-3; 10 bases line up with TRBD2. The CDR3 consists of 16 residues. Germline CDR1 and CDR2: SGHRS and YFSETQ. The junction had 8 bases not matched to a gene; V was cut back by 6 bases and J by 1 base.